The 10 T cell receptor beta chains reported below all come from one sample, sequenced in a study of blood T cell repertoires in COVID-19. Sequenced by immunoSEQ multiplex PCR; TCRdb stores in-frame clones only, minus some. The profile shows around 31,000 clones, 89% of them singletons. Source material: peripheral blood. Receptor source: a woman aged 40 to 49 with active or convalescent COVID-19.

In DNA form, the CDR3 reads TGCAGCGCTAACCTAGGGGGCACTCAGCCCCAGCATTTT. Translated: CSANLGGTQPQHF. V and J are TRBV29-1 and TRBJ1-5; 7 bases agree with TRBD1. Trimming took 7 bases from V and 6 from J; bases not matched to a gene: 9. The germline V gene has CDR1 SQVTM and CDR2 ANQGSEA. This CDR3 comprises 13 residues. The whole variable domain, remainder taken from reference TRBV29-1 and TRBJ1-5, is SAVISQKPSRDICQRGTSLTIQCQVDSQVTMMFWYRQQPGQSLTLIATANQGSEATYESGFVIDKFPISRPNLTFSTLTVSNMSPEDSSIYLCSANLGGTQPQHFGDGTRLSIL.

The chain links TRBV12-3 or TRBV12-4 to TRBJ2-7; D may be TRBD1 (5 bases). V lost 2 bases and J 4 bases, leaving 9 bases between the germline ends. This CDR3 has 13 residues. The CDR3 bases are TGTGCCAGCAGTTTAAGGGGTGGATACGAGCAGTACTTC. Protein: CASSLRGGYEQYF.

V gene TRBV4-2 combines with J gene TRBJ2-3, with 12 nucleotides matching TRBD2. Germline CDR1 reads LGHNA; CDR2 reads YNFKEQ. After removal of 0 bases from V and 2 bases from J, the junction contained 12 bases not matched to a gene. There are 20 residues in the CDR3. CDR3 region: CASSQETSGSLLWPTDTQYF. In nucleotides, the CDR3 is TGTGCCAGCAGCCAAGAGACTAGCGGGAGCTTACTATGGCCCACAGATACGCAGTATTTT.

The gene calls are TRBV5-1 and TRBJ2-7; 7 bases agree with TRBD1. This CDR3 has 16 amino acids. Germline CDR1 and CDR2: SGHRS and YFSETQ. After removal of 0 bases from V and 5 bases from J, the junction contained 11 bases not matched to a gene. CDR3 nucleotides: TGCGCCAGCAGCTTGGCTCAGGGGGACCCCTTGAACGAGCAGTACTTC. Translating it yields CASSLAQGDPLNEQYF.

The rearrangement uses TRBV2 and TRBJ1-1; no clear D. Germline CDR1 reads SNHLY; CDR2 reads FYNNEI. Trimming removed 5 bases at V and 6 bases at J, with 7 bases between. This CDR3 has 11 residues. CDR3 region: CASSSYAEAFF. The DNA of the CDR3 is TGTGCCAGCAGTTCCTACGCTGAAGCTTTCTTT.

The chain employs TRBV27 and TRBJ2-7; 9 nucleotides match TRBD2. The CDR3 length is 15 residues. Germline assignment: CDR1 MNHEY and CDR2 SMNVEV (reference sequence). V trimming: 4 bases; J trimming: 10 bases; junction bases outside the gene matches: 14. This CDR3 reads CASSSSIGTSTPQYF. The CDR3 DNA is TGTGCCAGCAGTTCAAGCATCGGGACTAGCACCCCACAGTACTTC.

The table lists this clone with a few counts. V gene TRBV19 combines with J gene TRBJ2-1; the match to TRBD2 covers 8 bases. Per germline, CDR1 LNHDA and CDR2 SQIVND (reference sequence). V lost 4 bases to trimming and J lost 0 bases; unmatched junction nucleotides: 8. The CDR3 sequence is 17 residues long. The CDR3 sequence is CASSTLGSGGSYNEQFF. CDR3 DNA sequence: TGTGCCAGTAGTACTCTCGGGAGCGGGGGCTCCTACAATGAGCAGTTCTTC.

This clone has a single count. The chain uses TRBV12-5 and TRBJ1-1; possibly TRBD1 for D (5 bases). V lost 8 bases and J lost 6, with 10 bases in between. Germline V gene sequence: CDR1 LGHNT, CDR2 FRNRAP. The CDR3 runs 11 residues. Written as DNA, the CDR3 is TGTGCTAGTCGGGACTATGCTGAAGCTTTCTTT. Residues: CASRDYAEAFF. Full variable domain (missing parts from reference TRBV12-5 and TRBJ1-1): DARVTQTPRHKVTEMGQEVTMRCQPILGHNTVFWYRQTMMQGLELLAYFRNRAPLDDSGMPKDRFSAEMPDATLATLKIQPSEPRDSAVYFCASRDYAEAFFGQGTRLTVV.

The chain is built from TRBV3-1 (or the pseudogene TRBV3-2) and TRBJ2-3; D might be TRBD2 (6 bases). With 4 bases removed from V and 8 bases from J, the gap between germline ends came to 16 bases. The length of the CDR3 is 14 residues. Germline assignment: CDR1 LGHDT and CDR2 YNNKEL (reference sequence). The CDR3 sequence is CASSPMRGRGTQYF. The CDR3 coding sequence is TGTGCCAGCAGCCCAATGCGGGGACGCGGTACGCAGTATTTT.

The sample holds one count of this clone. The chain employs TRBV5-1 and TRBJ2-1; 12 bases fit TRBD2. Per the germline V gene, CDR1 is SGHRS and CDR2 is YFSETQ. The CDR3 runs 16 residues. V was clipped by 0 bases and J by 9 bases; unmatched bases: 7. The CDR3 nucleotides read TGCGCCAGCAGCTTGGACCCTAGCGGGAGGGGCAGTGAGCAGTTCTTC. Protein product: CASSLDPSGRGSEQFF.